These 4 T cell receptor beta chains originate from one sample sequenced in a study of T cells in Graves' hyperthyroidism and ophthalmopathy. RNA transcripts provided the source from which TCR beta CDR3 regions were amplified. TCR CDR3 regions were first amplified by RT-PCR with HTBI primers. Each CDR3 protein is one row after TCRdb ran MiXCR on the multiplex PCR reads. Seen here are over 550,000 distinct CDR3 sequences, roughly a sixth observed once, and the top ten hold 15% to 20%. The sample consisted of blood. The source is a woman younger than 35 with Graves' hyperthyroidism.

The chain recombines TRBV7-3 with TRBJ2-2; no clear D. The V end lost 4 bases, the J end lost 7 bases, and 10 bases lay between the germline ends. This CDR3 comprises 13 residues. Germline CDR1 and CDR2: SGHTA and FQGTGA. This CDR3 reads CASSSVTGGELFF. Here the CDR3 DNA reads TGTGCCAGCAGCTCAGTAACCGGCGGGGAGCTGTTTTTT.

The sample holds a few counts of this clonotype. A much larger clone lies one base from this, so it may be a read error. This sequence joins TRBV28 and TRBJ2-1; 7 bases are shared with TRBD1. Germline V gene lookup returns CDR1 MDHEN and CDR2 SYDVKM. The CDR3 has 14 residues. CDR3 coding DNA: TGTGCCAGCAGGCGACAGGGCAGGAACAATGAGCAGTCCTTC. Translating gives CASRRQGRNNEQSF.

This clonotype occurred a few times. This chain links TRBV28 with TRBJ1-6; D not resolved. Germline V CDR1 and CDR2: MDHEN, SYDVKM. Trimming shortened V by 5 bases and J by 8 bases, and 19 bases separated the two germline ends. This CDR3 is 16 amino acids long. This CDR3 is CASSKLALLEYSPLHF. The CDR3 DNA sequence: TGTGCCAGCAGTAAGCTGGCCCTTCTCGAGTATTCACCCCTCCACTTT. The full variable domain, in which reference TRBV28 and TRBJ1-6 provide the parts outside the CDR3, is DVKVTQSSRYLVKRTGEKVFLECVQDMDHENMFWYRQDPGLGLRLIYFSYDVKMKEKGDIPEGYSVSREKKERFSLILESASTNQTSMYLCASSKLALLEYSPLHFGNGTRLTVT.

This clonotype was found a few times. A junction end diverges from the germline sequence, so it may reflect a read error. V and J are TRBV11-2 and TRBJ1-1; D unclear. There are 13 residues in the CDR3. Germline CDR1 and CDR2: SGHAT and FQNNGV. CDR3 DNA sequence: TGTGCCAGCAACTTAAGGGTGAACACTGAAGCTTTCTTT. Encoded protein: CASNLRVNTEAFF.